The rows below give T cell receptor beta chains drawn from one sample of a study of CXCR4 blockade with PD-1 therapy in pancreatic cancer. Here immunoSEQ multiplex PCR was the method, and the copy in TCRdb shows in-frame clones only, minus some. The table has some 16,000 clones, 72% seen once. Material for sequencing was tumor tissue. Receptors were obtained from a human donor with pancreatic ductal adenocarcinoma. Both conserved end residues are trimmed from each CDR3.

CDR3: ASSMEGRKYSGNTIY; V: TRBV19; J: TRBJ1-3
CDR3: ASSSPSTGENTGELF; V: TRBV12-1; J: TRBJ2-2
CDR3: ASSLGIQPQH; V: TRBV14; J: TRBJ1-5
CDR3: ASSAGLAGVGYEQY; V: TRBV9; J: TRBJ2-7
CDR3: ASSFRGRNQPQH; V: TRBV28; J: TRBJ1-5
CDR3: ASMGVREASYEQY; V: TRBV19; J: TRBJ2-7
CDR3: ASTPLGSNYNEQF; V: TRBV11-3; J: TRBJ2-1
CDR3: AWTGQPYEQY; V: TRBV30; J: TRBJ2-7
CDR3: ASSPWTSGTDTQY; V: TRBV14; J: TRBJ2-3
CDR3: ASSLYRLNTEAF; V: TRBV28; J: TRBJ1-1
CDR3: ASSPTAGFEQY; V: TRBV4-1; J: TRBJ2-7
CDR3: ASTRVAGELF; V: TRBV28; J: TRBJ2-2
CDR3: ATSREGQGEYGYT; V: TRBV15; J: TRBJ1-2
CDR3: ASSFIMGAREQF; V: TRBV11-3; J: TRBJ2-1
CDR3: ASSVAPSPHEQY; V: TRBV9; J: TRBJ2-7
CDR3: ASSGGQLANYGYT; V: TRBV28; J: TRBJ1-2
CDR3: ASIPDREGEKLF; V: TRBV6-8; J: TRBJ1-4
CDR3: ASSLLAGEAGELF; V: TRBV28; J: TRBJ2-2
CDR3: ASSPSGFGEQY; V: TRBV14; J: TRBJ2-7
CDR3: ASSLGQVQETQY; V: TRBV5-1; J: TRBJ2-5
CDR3: ASSSRDRGISGANVLT; V: TRBV5-1; J: TRBJ2-6
CDR3: ASSLRDNYNEQF; V: TRBV4-1; J: TRBJ2-1
CDR3: ASGRASLADGYNEQF; V: TRBV19; J: TRBJ2-1
CDR3: ASSGSGTDTQY; V: TRBV19; J: TRBJ2-3
CDR3: SVELGGYEQF; V: TRBV29-1; J: TRBJ2-1
CDR3: AWSLRGSDTQY; V: TRBV30; J: TRBJ2-3
CDR3: ASRQENSPLH; V: TRBV2; J: TRBJ1-6
CDR3: ASSLVAGLADTQY; V: TRBV11-3; J: TRBJ2-3
CDR3: ATSRGEGLFYNEQF; V: TRBV15; J: TRBJ2-1
CDR3: ASSLSNRGYGYT; V: TRBV5-1; J: TRBJ1-2
CDR3: ASSVGSSDSGNTIY; V: TRBV9; J: TRBJ1-3
CDR3: ASSSLGSEQY; V: TRBV28; J: TRBJ2-7
CDR3: ASSNLAGVGTGELF; V: TRBV19; J: TRBJ2-2
CDR3: ASSPGQSNTEAF; V: TRBV18; J: TRBJ1-1
CDR3: ASIGYGLAGETGETQY; V: TRBV5-1; J: TRBJ2-5
CDR3: SVEAGQNTEAF; V: TRBV29-1; J: TRBJ1-1
CDR3: AWRPGTPYYGYT; V: TRBV30; J: TRBJ1-2
CDR3: ASSLGLRSTDTQY; V: TRBV6-8; J: TRBJ2-3
CDR3: ASSGRLKGETQY; V: TRBV9; J: TRBJ2-5
CDR3: ASSSSPTGAIGAF; V: TRBV28; J: TRBJ1-1
CDR3: AISEAGTSREQY; V: TRBV10-3; J: TRBJ2-7
CDR3: ASSYRDSAYDNEQF; V: TRBV6-8; J: TRBJ2-1
CDR3: AWKTGNTIY; V: TRBV30; J: TRBJ1-3
CDR3: ASIQDPGHNYGYT; V: TRBV19; J: TRBJ1-2
CDR3: AWKENTEAF; V: TRBV30; J: TRBJ1-1
CDR3: ASSKNTDTQY; V: TRBV28; J: TRBJ2-3
CDR3: ASSVAGPHQDTQY; V: TRBV5-1; J: TRBJ2-3
CDR3: ASSIAPPGVSNQPQH; V: TRBV19; J: TRBJ1-5
CDR3: ASSSGIGIYEQY; V: TRBV23-1; J: TRBJ2-7
CDR3: ASSLQGLSYEQY; V: TRBV5-1; J: TRBJ2-7
CDR3: ASSILHSRGRSSYNEQF; V: TRBV19; J: TRBJ2-1
CDR3: ASSTSSGSYNEQF; V: TRBV19; J: TRBJ2-1